The 14 T cell receptor beta chains in this list originate from one sample, sequenced in a study of graft-versus-host responses after intestinal transplantation. These TCRs are of unknown antigen specificity. Sequenced by immunoSEQ multiplex PCR; TCRdb stores in-frame clones only, minus some. The table lists tens of thousands of clones, about 95% of them singletons. The sample was unstimulated CD8+ T cells sorted from spleen or lymph node cells, taken before transplant. These receptors all come from a human donor who was the organ donor for an intestinal transplant.

The rearrangement uses TRBV23-1 and TRBJ1-4; D is possibly TRBD1 (5 bases). TRBV23-1 is marked as an open reading frame, function uncertain. Between the trimmed V and J ends, which lost 0 bases and 7 bases, there was a span of 12 bases. The CDR3 is 15 amino acids. This CDR3 is CASSQSGREAEKLFF. CDR3 nucleotide sequence: TGCGCCAGCAGTCAATCAGGCAGGGAGGCTGAAAAACTGTTTTTT.

The genes are TRBV5-6 and TRBJ2-7, with D perhaps being TRBD1 or TRBD2 (5 bases each). Germline-derived CDR1 and CDR2 are SGHDT and YYEEEE. V was pared by 2 bases and J by 5 bases, with 11 bases between. The CDR3 covers 13 residues. Here the CDR3 DNA reads TGTGCCAGCAGCTTCACCGGGACCAACGAGCAGTACTTC. Its protein is CASSFTGTNEQYF. Full variable domain (remainder filled in from reference TRBV5-6 and TRBJ2-7): DAGVTQSPTHLIKTRGQQVTLRCSPKSGHDTVSWYQQALGQGPQFIFQYYEEEERQRGNFPDRFSGHQFPNYSSELNVNALLLGDSALYLCASSFTGTNEQYFGPGTRLTVT.

The J gene is TRBJ2-3, the V gene TRBV7-9; perhaps TRBD2 as D (5 bases). The V gene lost 5 bases and the J gene lost 1 base, with 19 bases spanning the gap. The CDR3 totals 17 residues. Germline-derived CDR1 and CDR2 are SEHNR and FQNEAQ (reference sequence). The CDR3 spells CASSQRLFDQGTDTQYF. In DNA, the CDR3 is TGTGCCAGCAGCCAACGACTATTTGACCAAGGCACAGATACGCAGTATTTT.

The chain links TRBV27 to TRBJ2-2; 9 bases line up with TRBD1. The germline V gene encodes CDR1 MNHEY and CDR2 SMNVEV (reference sequence). The CDR3 covers 18 residues. Germline trimming cut 10 bases from V and 2 bases from J; bases unmatched to any gene: 17. As DNA, the CDR3 is TGTGCCACGGGGGGACAGGGAGTAGCCCAACCAAACACCGGGGAGCTGTTTTTT. It encodes CATGGQGVAQPNTGELFF.

This rearrangement joins TRBV4-3 to TRBJ1-1, with 7 bases that match TRBD1. The CDR3 spans 15 residues. V lost 4 bases and J lost 4; bases outside the gene matches: 9. From germline, CDR1 is LGHNA and CDR2 YSLEER. CDR3 nucleotide sequence: TGCGCCAGCAGCCTATCGACAGGGCTGAGCACTGAAGCTTTCTTT. It specifies CASSLSTGLSTEAFF.

This rearrangement joins TRBV9 to TRBJ1-2, with D maybe TRBD1 (5 bases). Germline lookup yields CDR1 SGDLS and CDR2 YYNGEE. The CDR3 consists of 13 residues. Trimming stripped 3 bases from V and 4 bases from J, with 10 bases between. Here the CDR3 DNA reads TGTGCCAGCAGCGAGACAGCTTTCTATGGCTACACCTTC. This encodes CASSETAFYGYTF.

As regards this clone: This sample also contains other DNA sequences that code for the same CDR3. The chain links TRBV6-1 to TRBJ1-5; D may be TRBD1 (6 bases). The V and J ends lost 1 base and 5 bases respectively, with 12 bases between them. The germline V gene encodes CDR1 MNHNS and CDR2 SASEGT. This CDR3 spans 15 amino acids. CDR3 in amino acids: CASSEVGTSDQPQHF. The CDR3 DNA is TGTGCCAGCAGTGAAGTGGGGACAAGCGATCAGCCCCAGCATTTT.

The chain employs TRBV5-4 and TRBJ2-7; D might be TRBD1 (5 bases). The length of the CDR3 is 16 residues. Trimming removed 0 bases at V and 4 bases at J, with 17 bases between. Germline-derived CDR1 and CDR2 are SGHNT and YYREEE (reference sequence). The CDR3 here is CASSLEEGAEAYEQYF. CDR3 nucleotide sequence: TGTGCCAGCAGCTTGGAAGAAGGGGCAGAGGCTTACGAGCAGTACTTC.

V gene TRBV9 combines with J gene TRBJ2-7, with TRBD1 matching over 10 bases. The V gene end was trimmed by 3 bases and the J gene end by 4 bases; junction bases not matched to a gene: 10. Germline V gives CDR1 SGDLS, CDR2 YYNGEE. The CDR3 has 16 residues. CDR3 in DNA: TGTGCCAGCAGCGAGGCCCCGACAGGGGGCCAGTACGAGCAGTACTTC. Protein: CASSEAPTGGQYEQYF.

This chain connects TRBV13 to TRBJ2-7; TRBD1 might be the D (5 bases). CDR1 and CDR2 from the germline V gene are PRHDT and FYEKMQ (reference sequence). The CDR3 runs 16 residues. Trimming cost V 0 bases and J 3 bases, with 15 bases left between them. The CDR3 spells CASSLGISGFSYEQYF. In DNA, the CDR3 is TGTGCCAGCAGCTTAGGCATCTCAGGGTTTAGCTACGAGCAGTACTTC.

This chain links TRBV19 with TRBJ1-1; D unresolved. V gave up 3 bases and J gave up 1 base, with 9 bases separating them. The CDR3 sequence is 14 residues long. Germline V gene data show CDR1 as LNHDA and CDR2 as SQIVND (reference sequence). CDR3 DNA sequence: TGTGCCAGTAGTATTGGGCAGCAGAACACTGAAGCTTTCTTT. Amino acid sequence: CASSIGQQNTEAFF. Full variable domain (outside the CDR3, taken from reference TRBV19 and TRBJ1-1): DGGITQSPKYLFRKEGQNVTLSCEQNLNHDAMYWYRQDPGQGLRLIYYSQIVNDFQKGDIAEGYSVSREKKESFPLTVTSAQKNPTAFYLCASSIGQQNTEAFFGQGTRLTVV.

The chain is built from TRBV18 and TRBJ1-1; no firm D call. The CDR3 is 12 amino acids. CDR1 is KGHSH and CDR2 is LQKENI in the germline V gene. The V gene lost 8 bases and the J gene lost 1 base, with 8 bases spanning the gap. The CDR3, as DNA: TGTGCCAGCCTGGACGGGAACACTGAAGCTTTCTTT. Protein: CASLDGNTEAFF.

This chain links TRBV2 with TRBJ2-6; 9 bases map to TRBD1. The junction had 4 bases not matched to a gene; V was cut back by 0 bases and J by 1 base. This CDR3 region has 18 residues. In germline, CDR1 is SNHLY, CDR2 FYNNEI. Here the CDR3 reads CASSEASGQGSGANVLTF. The CDR3 coding sequence is TGTGCCAGCAGTGAAGCATCGGGACAGGGTTCTGGGGCCAACGTCCTGACTTTC.

The V and J genes are TRBV7-9 and TRBJ2-5, with D hard to call. The V and J ends lost 5 bases and 2 bases respectively, with 15 bases between them. The germline V gene encodes CDR1 SEHNR and CDR2 FQNEAQ (reference sequence). The CDR3 covers 15 residues. The CDR3 DNA sequence: TGTGCCAGCAGCCTCGGTGCGACCGGGCAAGAGACCCAGTACTTC. Translation: CASSLGATGQETQYF.